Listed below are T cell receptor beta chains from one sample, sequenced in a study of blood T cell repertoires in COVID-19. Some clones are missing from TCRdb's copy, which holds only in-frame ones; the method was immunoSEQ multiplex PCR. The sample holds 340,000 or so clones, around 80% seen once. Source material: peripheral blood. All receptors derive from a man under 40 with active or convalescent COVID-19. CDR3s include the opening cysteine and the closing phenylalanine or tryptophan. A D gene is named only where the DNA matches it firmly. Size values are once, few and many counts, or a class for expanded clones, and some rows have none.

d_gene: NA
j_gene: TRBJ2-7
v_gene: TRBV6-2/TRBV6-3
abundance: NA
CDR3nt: TGTGCCAGCAGCAATAGCGGCTCCTACGAGCAGTACTTC
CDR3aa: CASSNSGSYEQYF

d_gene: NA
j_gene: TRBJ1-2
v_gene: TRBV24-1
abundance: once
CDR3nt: TGTGCCACCAGTGACCATGACAGCTTTGGCTACACCTTC
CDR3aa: CATSDHDSFGYTF

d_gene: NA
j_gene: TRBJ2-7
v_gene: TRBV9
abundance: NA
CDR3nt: TGTGCCAGCAGCGCCGGACCGGGAGACGAGCAGTACTTC
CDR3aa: CASSAGPGDEQYF

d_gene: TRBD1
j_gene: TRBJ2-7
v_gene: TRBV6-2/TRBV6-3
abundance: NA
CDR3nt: TGTGCCAGCAGTTACTCCGGGACAGGGAATGCCTACGAGCAGTACTTC
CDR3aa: CASSYSGTGNAYEQYF

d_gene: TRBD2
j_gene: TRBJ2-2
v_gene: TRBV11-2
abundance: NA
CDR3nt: TGTGCCAGCAGCACCTACAGCGGGGGGGCGATCACCGGGGAGCTGTTTTTT
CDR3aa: CASSTYSGGAITGELFF

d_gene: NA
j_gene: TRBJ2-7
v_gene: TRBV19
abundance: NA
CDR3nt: TGTGCCAGTAGTACCCCGACAAGCGGCTACGAGCAGTACTTC
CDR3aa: CASSTPTSGYEQYF

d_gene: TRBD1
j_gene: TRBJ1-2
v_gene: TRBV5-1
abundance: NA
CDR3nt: TGCGCCAGCAGCTTAGGACAGGGGGGCGGCTACACCTTC
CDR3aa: CASSLGQGGGYTF

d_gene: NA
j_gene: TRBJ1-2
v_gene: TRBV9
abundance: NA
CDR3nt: TGTGCCAGCAGCGATTCGCCGGGTGGCTACACCTTC
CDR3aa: CASSDSPGGYTF

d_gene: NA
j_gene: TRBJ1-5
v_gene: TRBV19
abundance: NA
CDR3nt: TGTGCCAGTACCAGAGAGCAGGCTCAGCCCCAGCATTTT
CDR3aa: CASTREQAQPQHF

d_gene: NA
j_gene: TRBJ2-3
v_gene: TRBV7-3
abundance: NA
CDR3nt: TGTGCCAGCAGCTCCCGGGTAGGGGGGGGCCTAGATACGCAGTATTTT
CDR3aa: CASSSRVGGGLDTQYF

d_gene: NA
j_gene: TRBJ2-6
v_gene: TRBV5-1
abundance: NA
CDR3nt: TGCGCCAGCAGCTTGGTTTCGGGGAATGCCAACGTCCTGACTTTC
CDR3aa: CASSLVSGNANVLTF

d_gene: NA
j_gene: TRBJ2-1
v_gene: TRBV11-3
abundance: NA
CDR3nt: TGTGCCAGCAGCTTAGACACATACAATGAGCAGTTCTTC
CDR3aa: CASSLDTYNEQFF

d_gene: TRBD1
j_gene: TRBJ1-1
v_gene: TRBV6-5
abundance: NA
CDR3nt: TGTGCCAGCAGGAACACAGGGGGCACTGAAGCTTTCTTT
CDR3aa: CASRNTGGTEAFF

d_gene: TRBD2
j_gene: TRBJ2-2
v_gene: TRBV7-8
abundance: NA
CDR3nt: TGTGCCAGCAGCTTAGCGCTGAGGACTAGTACCGGGGAGCTGTTTTTT
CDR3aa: CASSLALRTSTGELFF

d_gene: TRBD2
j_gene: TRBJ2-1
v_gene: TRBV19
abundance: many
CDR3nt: TGTGCCAGTATCCCACGGACTAGCGGGAGGAATGAGCAGTTCTTC
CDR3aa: CASIPRTSGRNEQFF

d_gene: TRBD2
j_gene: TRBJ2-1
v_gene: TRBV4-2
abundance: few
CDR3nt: TGTGCCAGCAGCCGGCAGGGAGGGAGGGCCGTAAATGAGCAGTTCTTC
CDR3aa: CASSRQGGRAVNEQFF

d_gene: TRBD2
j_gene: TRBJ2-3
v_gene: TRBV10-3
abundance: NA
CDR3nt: TGTGCCGGCACCGCGGGGGGCACAGATACGCAGTATTTT
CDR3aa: CAGTAGGTDTQYF

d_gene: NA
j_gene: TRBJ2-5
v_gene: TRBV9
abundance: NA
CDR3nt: TGTGCCAGCAGCCCTGGGAGGGGGAACCAAGAGACCCAGTACTTC
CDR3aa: CASSPGRGNQETQYF

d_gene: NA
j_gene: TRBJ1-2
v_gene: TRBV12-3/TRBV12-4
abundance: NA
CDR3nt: TGTGCCAGCAGTTTCGTAGGGGTTGGCTACACCTTC
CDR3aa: CASSFVGVGYTF

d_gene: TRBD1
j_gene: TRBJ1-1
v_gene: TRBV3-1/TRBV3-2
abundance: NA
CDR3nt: TGTGCCAGCAGTCTGACAGGGAAGGCGGCTGAAGCTTTCTTT
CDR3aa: CASSLTGKAAEAFF

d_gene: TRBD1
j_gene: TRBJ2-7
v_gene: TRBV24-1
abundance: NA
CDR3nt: TGTGCCACCAGTGCAGAGCAGGGACAGGTCAGCTACGAGCAGTACTTC
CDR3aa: CATSAEQGQVSYEQYF

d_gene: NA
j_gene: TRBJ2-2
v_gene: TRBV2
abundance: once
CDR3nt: TGTGCCAGCAGCGTCACCGGGGAGCTGTTTTTT
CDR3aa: CASSVTGELFF

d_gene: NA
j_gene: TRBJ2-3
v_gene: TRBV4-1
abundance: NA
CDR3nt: TGCGCCAGCAGCTCTTGGCGCACAGATACGCAGTATTTT
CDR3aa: CASSSWRTDTQYF

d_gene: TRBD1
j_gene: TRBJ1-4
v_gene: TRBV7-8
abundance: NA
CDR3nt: TGTGCCAGCAGCTTAGAGGGGGCAGGTGAAAAACTGTTTTTT
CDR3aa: CASSLEGAGEKLFF

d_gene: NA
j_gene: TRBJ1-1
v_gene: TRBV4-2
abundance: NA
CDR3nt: TGTGCCAGCAGCCACCCGAGGAGGGAGGGTGAAGCTTTCTTT
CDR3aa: CASSHPRREGEAFF

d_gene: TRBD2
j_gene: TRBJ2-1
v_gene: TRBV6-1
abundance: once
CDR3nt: TGTGCCAGCAGTGAACTACTAGCGGGAGTTCTCTACAATGAGCAGTTCTTC
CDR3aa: CASSELLAGVLYNEQFF

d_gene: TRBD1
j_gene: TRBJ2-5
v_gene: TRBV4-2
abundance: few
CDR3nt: TGTGCCAGCAGCCAAGATAGAAGCGGGACAGGGCAAGAGACCCAGTACTTC
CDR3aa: CASSQDRSGTGQETQYF

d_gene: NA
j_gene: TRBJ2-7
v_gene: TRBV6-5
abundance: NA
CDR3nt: TGTGCCAGCAGTTCGGGCGGCAGGGCCGAGCAGTACTTC
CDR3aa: CASSSGGRAEQYF

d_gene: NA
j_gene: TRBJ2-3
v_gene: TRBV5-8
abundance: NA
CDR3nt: TGTGCCAGCAGCTTGGGGAGACTAGGCACAGATACGCAGTATTTT
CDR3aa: CASSLGRLGTDTQYF

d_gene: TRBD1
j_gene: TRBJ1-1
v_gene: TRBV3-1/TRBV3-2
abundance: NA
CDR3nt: TGTGCCAGCACTGGGACAGGGGGACTTAAAGCTTTCTTT
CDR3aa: CASTGTGGLKAFF

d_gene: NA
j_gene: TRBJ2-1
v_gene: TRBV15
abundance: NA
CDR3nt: TGTGCCACCAGCAGAGGCCGCGCCATCTCCTACAATGAGCAGTTCTTC
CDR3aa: CATSRGRAISYNEQFF